Listed below are T cell receptor beta chains from one sample, sequenced in a study of blood T cell repertoires in COVID-19. Data came from immunoSEQ multiplex PCR; TCRdb stores just in-frame clones and leaves some out. Of a few hundred thousand clones listed, roughly 85% are singletons. Sequencing was performed on peripheral blood. Source of these receptors: a human donor in a cohort sampled during active COVID-19. Each CDR3 is given with its conserved first and last residue. The order of the fields is D gene, J gene, V gene, CDR3 protein. D genes are given only for firm matches.

TRBD2	TRBJ2-3	TRBV5-1	CASSLEFGRGADTQYF
NA	TRBJ1-1	TRBV27	CASSLAEAFF
TRBD2	TRBJ2-3	TRBV7-2	CASSLELRERGGADTQYF
TRBD1	TRBJ2-3	TRBV7-3	CASSPQTGATDTQYF
NA	TRBJ1-2	TRBV4-1	CASSPNVGNGYTF
TRBD1	TRBJ1-1	TRBV9	CASSGRTGAETEAFF
NA	TRBJ1-2	TRBV9	CASSDREIPGARLGYTF
NA	TRBJ2-1	TRBV27	CASTGSGYNEQFF
NA	TRBJ2-7	TRBV20-1	CSASRRLEQYF
NA	TRBJ1-5	TRBV18	CASSPAGGNQPQHF
NA	TRBJ1-1	TRBV24-1	CATRKTGYSTEAFF
NA	TRBJ1-1	TRBV4-1	CASSKHGNTEAFF
NA	TRBJ2-7	TRBV6-5	CASSSGPGSEQYF
TRBD2	TRBJ2-3	TRBV9	CASSVRGGTQDTQYF
TRBD1	TRBJ1-6	TRBV24-1	CATSDSGQGNSPLHF
TRBD2	TRBJ2-1	TRBV7-9	CASSLGAPLAGGSEQFF
NA	TRBJ2-7	TRBV21-1	CASSKTQTGYSRYEQYF
NA	TRBJ2-1	TRBV10-3	CAISERVRVLATPYNEQFF
NA	TRBJ1-3	TRBV5-1	CASSLGTGSSGNTIYF
TRBD1	TRBJ1-4	TRBV18	CASSPPRTGGSEKLFF
NA	TRBJ1-1	TRBV28	CASSLTTVNTEAFF
TRBD2	TRBJ2-7	TRBV5-5	CASSHLLAIVNEQYF
NA	TRBJ1-5	TRBV6-5	CASREQGLNQPQHF